The clone carrying this T cell receptor beta chain was detected only once. From the 5' RACE reads, TCRdb called clonotypes with MiXCR, one entry per CDR3 protein. In the table there are approximately 500,000 distinct CDR3 sequences, around a quarter of which are singletons. Germline CDR1 and CDR2: MNHEY and SVGAGI. V was cut by 6 bases and J by 6 bases, with 12 bases left in between. CDR3 size: 13 residues. The data were taken from a study of T-cell memory formation after mild COVID-19. This receptor was identified in an adult woman who had mild COVID-19 (a few samples of this study predate the infection). Cell type and time point are not known. Material for sequencing was PBMCs or a T cell subset sorted from them (not recorded which). This chain uses TRBV6-5 with TRBJ2-1; tentative D call: TRBD2 (6 bases). The CDR3 coding sequence is TGTGCCAGCAGCGGGAGCTCTTCCAATGAGCAGTTCTTC. This sequence encodes CASSGSSSNEQFF.